The 27 T cell receptor beta chains reported below all come from one sample, sequenced in a study of T and B cells in COVID-19 patients. TRB rearrangements were amplified by multiplex PCR with BIOMED2 TRB-A/B primers. TCRdb reanalysed the multiplex PCR reads using MiXCR and keeps one entry per CDR3 protein. The data show 18,000 or so distinct CDR3 sequences, over 30% seen once. Each TRB amplification used about 250-550 ng of genomic DNA from blood. The specimen sequenced was blood. The receptors originated from a human donor with active COVID-19.

This clonotype has more than one count but fewer than ten. V usage is TRBV24-1 and J usage is TRBJ2-7; TRBD2 might be the D (7 bases). From germline, CDR1 is KGHDR and CDR2 SFDVKD. Trimming left V 5 bases short and J 7 bases short, with 20 bases between. CDR3 length: 15 residues. This chain's CDR3 is CATSGHAGGPSEQYV. CDR3 bases: TGTGCCACCAGTGGCCATGCCGGGGGGCCCTCTGAGCAGTACGTC.

The rearrangement links TRBV7-6 to TRBJ1-4, with 9 positions matching TRBD1. Germline lookup yields CDR1 SGHVS and CDR2 FNYEAQ. The CDR3 length is 14 residues. The junction had 7 bases not matched to a gene; V was cut back by 6 bases and J by 8 bases. As DNA, the CDR3 is TGTGCCAGCAGGCGGGGGACAGGGTGGGAAAAACTGTTTTTT. Its translation is CASRRGTGWEKLFF.

By proportion, this clonotype is medium-sized. The chain couples TRBV19 to TRBJ1-6, with TRBD1 matching 9 bases. Germline trimming cut 5 bases from V and 7 bases from J; bases unmatched to any gene: 9. The length of the CDR3 is 16 residues. Germline CDR1 LNHDA, CDR2 SQIVND (reference sequence). The CDR3 DNA is TGTGCCAGTAGTCCTCGGGAGACAGGGGGGAATTCACCCCTCCACTTT. Translation: CASSPRETGGNSPLHF.

V is TRBV6-1 and J is TRBJ1-5; a weak D match, TRBD1 (6 bases). The germline V gene has CDR1 MNHNS and CDR2 SASEGT. The CDR3 has 16 amino acids. V gave up 0 bases and J gave up 2 bases, with 11 bases separating them. Here the CDR3 reads CASSEAQGRGNQPQHF. As DNA, the CDR3 is TGTGCCAGCAGTGAAGCACAGGGTCGGGGCAATCAGCCCCAGCATTTT.

By share of the sample, this clonotype is medium-sized. The V call is TRBV6-5, the J call TRBJ2-7, with D perhaps TRBD2 (5 bases). V lost 5 bases, J lost 7 bases, and 24 bases lay in between. The CDR3 loop spans 16 amino acids. CDR1 MNHEY and CDR2 SVGAGI come from the germline V gene. This chain's CDR3 is CASSLGLMRAGREQYF. In DNA, the CDR3 is TGTGCCAGCAGTCTCGGTTTGATGCGGGCTGGTCGGGAGCAGTACTTC.

This clonotype counts as medium-sized (0.01 to 0.1%). The chain joins TRBV11-1 to TRBJ2-1; 9 positions agree with TRBD1. The CDR3 is 14 residues long. In germline, CDR1 is SGHAT, CDR2 FQDESV (reference sequence). V trimming: 5 bases; J trimming: 8 bases; junction bases outside the gene matches: 7. CDR3 protein: CASSPRDREHEQFF. The CDR3 DNA reads TGTGCCAGCAGCCCCAGGGACAGGGAGCATGAGCAGTTCTTC.

This chain joins TRBV5-5 and TRBJ1-4, with TRBD1 matching 8 bases. The J segment lost 8 bases and the V segment lost 4 bases, leaving 7 bases of the junction unmatched. The germline gives CDR1 SGHKS, CDR2 YYEKEE (reference sequence). This CDR3 comprises 14 residues. Here the CDR3 reads CASSRGQVVEKLFF. In DNA, the CDR3 is TGTGCCAGCAGCCGGGGACAGGTGGTCGAAAAACTGTTTTTT.

V and J are TRBV19 and TRBJ2-4; 11 bases line up with TRBD1. Unmatched junction bases numbered 9, after V lost 5 bases and J lost 15 bases. This CDR3 is 13 amino acids long. In germline, CDR1 is LNHDA, CDR2 SQIVND (reference sequence). CDR3 loop: CASSGTGQGARYF. As DNA, the CDR3 is TGTGCCAGTAGTGGGACCGGACAGGGGGCTCGGTACTTC.

The table lists this clonotype with a few counts. The chain joins TRBV5-6 to TRBJ1-2, with D hard to call. The germline V and J ends were trimmed by 6 bases and 5 bases, with 17 bases remaining between them. The CDR3 loop spans 14 amino acids. Germline V CDR1 and CDR2: SGHDT, YYEEEE. The chain's CDR3 is CASTPVGSSYGYTF. CDR3 DNA sequence: TGTGCCAGCACCCCGGTAGGGAGTTCTTATGGCTACACCTTC.

The chain uses TRBV6-5 and TRBJ2-3; D ambiguous. V lost 5 bases and J 6 bases, leaving 15 bases between the germline ends. The germline V gene encodes CDR1 MNHEY and CDR2 SVGAGI. This CDR3 contains 14 residues. CDR3 nucleotide sequence: TGTGCCAGCAGTGAAGGCCCCCGGGCGGATACGCAGTATTTT. This encodes CASSEGPRADTQYF.

The rearrangement joins TRBV10-3 to TRBJ2-5, with a tentative D call TRBD1 (6 bases). Deletions cut 6 bases from V and 5 bases from J, with 25 bases between. This CDR3 has 17 residues. Germline CDR1 ENHRY, CDR2 SYGVKD. The CDR3 region is CAISETATGPGRETQYF. Written as DNA, the CDR3 is TGTGCCATCAGCGAAACGGCTACAGGGCCGGGCCGTGAGACCCAGTACTTC.

The table lists this clonotype with a few counts. It is unclear where the CDR3 begins or ends on the DNA, so no DNA is shown, and the CDR3 is as TCRdb lists it. J is TRBJ1-6 and V is TRBV12-3 or TRBV12-4. From its first to its last residue, the CDR3 has 14 amino acids. The CDR3 is CATDYSCYNSPLHF.

This chain links TRBV7-6 with TRBJ1-5; no clear D gene. The length of the CDR3 is 15 residues. The germline CDR1 and CDR2 sequences are SGHVS and FNYEAQ. V dropped 1 base and J dropped 2 bases, with 9 bases sitting between them. The chain's CDR3 is CASSLGASGNQPQHF. The CDR3 nucleotides read TGTGCCAGCAGCTTAGGGGCGTCAGGCAATCAGCCCCAGCATTTT.

Here the CDR3 DNA reads TGTGCCAGCAGCTTTAGCGGGGGGGCATTGGATACGCAGTATTTT. Its protein product is CASSFSGGALDTQYF. The chain links TRBV12-3 or TRBV12-4 to TRBJ2-3; 11 bases align to TRBD2. V was pared by 6 bases and J by 6 bases, with 8 bases of the junction left unmatched. The CDR3 contains 15 residues.

In its sample, this clonotype was seen a few times. The V and J genes are TRBV15 and TRBJ2-5, with 7 bases identical to TRBD1. V was pared by 8 bases and J by 3 bases, with 6 bases of the junction left unmatched. The germline gives CDR1 LNHNV, CDR2 YYDKDF (reference sequence). The CDR3 is 13 residues long. CDR3 amino acids: CATSGQLKETQYF. In DNA, the CDR3 is TGTGCCACCTCGGGACAGCTAAAAGAGACCCAGTACTTC.

The chain couples TRBV4-3 to TRBJ2-7, with D possibly matching TRBD1 (6 bases). Trimming stripped 0 bases from V and 2 bases from J, with 11 bases between. This CDR3 spans 15 amino acids. CDR1 is LGHNA, CDR2 YSLEER, per germline. Here the CDR3 DNA reads TGCGCCAGCAGCCAAGACCGTGGGGGCCCCTACGAGCAGTACTTC. Its translation: CASSQDRGGPYEQYF.

The sample holds a few counts of this clonotype. The chain combines TRBV7-6 with TRBJ2-1; 8 positions match TRBD2. Losses at the gene ends were 4 bases for V and 2 bases for J; bases not matched to a gene: 13. In germline, CDR1 is SGHVS, CDR2 FNYEAQ. The CDR3 totals 18 residues. The CDR3 protein is CASSYLAGNVLTYNEQFF. The CDR3 DNA is TGTGCCAGCAGCTACTTAGCGGGGAACGTTCTTACCTACAATGAGCAGTTCTTC.

Only a few counts were recorded for this clonotype. The V call is TRBV5-4, the J call TRBJ1-1; D possibly corresponds to TRBD1 (6 bases). Trimming pared 3 bases from V and 0 bases from J, leaving 12 bases between. The CDR3 totals 15 residues. The germline CDR1 and CDR2 sequences are SGHNT and YYREEE (reference sequence). The CDR3 DNA reads as TGTGCCAGCAGCTCAGCAGGGGATATGAACACTGAAGCTTTCTTT. It yields the protein CASSSAGDMNTEAFF.

Turning to this clonotype: Its ends do not fully match the called genes, so a read error is possible. This rearrangement joins TRBV24-1 to TRBJ2-5; 13 positions agree with TRBD2. CDR3 size: 18 residues. Germline V gives CDR1 KGHDR, CDR2 SFDVKD. The CDR3 protein is CASSSGLAGRPEMETQYF. The CDR3, as DNA: TGTGCCAGCAGTTCGGGACTAGCGGGGAGGCCCGAAATGGAGACCCAGTACTTC.

This rearrangement joins TRBV13 to TRBJ1-1; D remains ambiguous. Deletions cut 3 bases from V and 3 bases from J, with 14 bases between. Germline CDR1 is PRHDT and CDR2 is FYEKMQ (reference sequence). This CDR3 spans 15 amino acids. The CDR3 nucleotides read TGTGCCAGCAGCTTCAAGGGTTTTGGGCACACTGAAGCTTTCTTT. Translation: CASSFKGFGHTEAFF.

This clonotype was detected many times. The V call is TRBV29-1, the J call TRBJ1-5; perhaps TRBD1 as D (5 bases). This CDR3 has 14 amino acids. V shed 6 bases and J shed 0 bases, with 12 bases lying between them. CDR1 and CDR2 (germline): SQVTM, ANQGSEA. The CDR3 region has the DNA TGCAGCGTGGGGGATCAGGATAGCAATCAGCCCCAGCATTTT. Translating it yields CSVGDQDSNQPQHF.

V gene TRBV20-1 combines with J gene TRBJ1-6, with D perhaps matching TRBD1 (6 bases). CDR1 is DFQATT, CDR2 SNEGSKA, per germline (reference sequence). V gave up 2 bases and J gave up 2 bases, with 13 bases separating them. The CDR3 extends over 16 amino acids. The CDR3 region is CSARTRGQPYNSPLHF. The CDR3 nucleotides read TGCAGTGCTAGAACCAGAGGACAGCCCTATAATTCACCCCTCCACTTT.

This chain connects TRBV11-2 to TRBJ2-7; 16 bases are shared with TRBD2. Germline V gives CDR1 SGHAT, CDR2 FQNNGV. The CDR3 is 15 amino acids. The V gene end was trimmed by 4 bases and the J gene end by 9 bases; junction bases not matched to a gene: 6. The CDR3 spells CASSSGTSGGAVQYF. CDR3 nucleotide sequence: TGTGCCAGCAGCTCAGGGACTAGCGGGGGGGCCGTGCAGTACTTC.

This clonotype was seen more than once but under ten times. This chain uses TRBV19 with TRBJ1-2; D is undetermined. This CDR3 has 10 amino acids. The germline V gene has CDR1 LNHDA and CDR2 SQIVND (reference sequence). This CDR3 is CAAGVGGYTF. CDR3 sequence (DNA): TGTGCAGCCGGGGTGGGCGGCTACACCTTC.

The rearrangement uses TRBV19 and TRBJ1-1; D might be TRBD1 (6 bases). Trimming removed 6 bases from V and 4 bases from J, with 12 bases in between. Per the germline V gene, CDR1 is LNHDA and CDR2 is SQIVND (reference sequence). The CDR3 is made up of 13 amino acids. In DNA, the CDR3 is TGTGCCAGTAGGTTTGGAGGGGGCACTGAAGCTTTCTTT. Amino acids: CASRFGGGTEAFF.

The chain's CDR3 is CASSSRLAGGPGELFF. In nucleotides, the CDR3 is TGTGCCAGCAGTTCGAGACTAGCGGGGGGGCCCGGGGAGCTGTTTTTT. The J gene is TRBJ2-2, the V gene TRBV6-2 or TRBV6-3; 14 nucleotides match TRBD2. Germline-derived CDR1 and CDR2 are MNHEY and SVGEGT. The V segment lost 4 bases and the J segment 6 bases; nucleotides outside the gene matches: 4. This CDR3 comprises 16 residues.

This clonotype has a count of ten or more. The chain couples TRBV29-1 to TRBJ1-1; the D is unclear. V lost 4 bases and J lost 0, with 12 bases in between. Germline CDR1 is SQVTM and CDR2 is ANQGSEA. There are 14 residues in the CDR3. In DNA, the CDR3 is TGCAGCGTTGCGGGCGGTTCCTTGAACACTGAAGCTTTCTTT. Protein product: CSVAGGSLNTEAFF.